These 17 T cell receptor beta chains originate from one sample sequenced in a study of cytomegalovirus exposure and HLA in healthy donors. Vbeta (60) and Jbeta (13) primers were used in the PCR. Measured with immunoSEQ multiplex PCR; TCRdb has only the in-frame clones, and not every one. Among about 140,000 clones listed, approximately 80% were seen once. Input material: PBMCs. The receptors come from a male donor in good health and CMV-seropositive.

The chain carries TRBV5-6 and TRBJ2-5; D not certain. The CDR3 runs 12 residues. Trimming left V 2 bases short and J 3 bases short, with 5 bases between. Germline-derived CDR1 and CDR2 are SGHDT and YYEEEE. Written as DNA, the CDR3 is TGTGCCAGCAGCTTATATGAAGAGACCCAGTACTTC. Translated, it gives CASSLYEETQYF.

The J gene is TRBJ2-1, the V gene TRBV27, with D possibly being TRBD1 (6 bases). V shed 6 bases and J shed 7 bases, with 13 bases lying between them. CDR1 is MNHEY and CDR2 is SMNVEV in the germline V gene (reference sequence). The CDR3 is made up of 13 amino acids. The CDR3 region has the DNA TGTGCCAGCAGCCTGACAGGTACAAATGAGCAGTTCTTC. Its translation: CASSLTGTNEQFF.

The gene calls are TRBV7-9 and TRBJ2-5, with TRBD2 as a possible D gene (6 bases). The CDR3 runs 16 residues. V lost 1 base, J lost 4 bases, and 16 bases lay in between. Germline V lookup: CDR1 SEHNR, CDR2 FQNEAQ (reference sequence). The CDR3, as DNA: TGTGCCAGCAGCTTAGTGGTTTCGGGGGTAAGAGAGACCCAGTACTTC. Protein product: CASSLVVSGVRETQYF. Combining the CDR3 with reference TRBV7-9 and TRBJ2-5 gives the whole variable domain DTGVSQNPRHKITKRGQNVTFRCDPISEHNRLYWYRQTLGQGPEFLTYFQNEAQLEKSRLLSDRFSAERPKGSFSTLEIQRTEQGDSAMYLCASSLVVSGVRETQYFGPGTRLLVL.

In its sample, this clone was seen once. In DNA, the CDR3 is TGTGCCAGCAGCGTAGATAATAGCGGTTACACCGGGGAGCTGTTTTTT. Translating it yields CASSVDNSGYTGELFF. The chain employs TRBV9 and TRBJ2-2, with D possibly being TRBD2 (6 bases). CDR3 length equals 16 residues. The V and J ends lost 0 bases and 3 bases respectively, with 12 bases between them. Germline V gives CDR1 SGDLS, CDR2 YYNGEE. Combining the CDR3 with reference TRBV9 and TRBJ2-2 gives the whole variable domain DSGVTQTPKHLITATGQRVTLRCSPRSGDLSVYWYQQSLDQGLQFLIQYYNGEERAKGNILERFSAQQFPDLHSELNLSSLELGDSALYFCASSVDNSGYTGELFFGEGSRLTVL.

Notes on this clone: Germline is not matched at one junction end, which may reflect a read error. The rearrangement joins TRBV7-7 to TRBJ2-7; TRBD2 matches 11 bases. Per the germline V gene, CDR1 is SSHAT and CDR2 is FNYEAQ (reference sequence). This CDR3 is built from 13 residues. The CDR3 DNA follows: TGTGCTAGCAGCCCGGGACTAGCGGTCGAGCAGTACTTC. Amino acid sequence: CASSPGLAVEQYF.

This clone was counted only a few times. This rearrangement joins TRBV6-5 to TRBJ2-1; TRBD2 matches 12 bases. This CDR3 spans 16 amino acids. Germline CDR1 MNHEY, CDR2 SVGAGI. Losses at the gene ends were 3 bases for V and 6 bases for J; bases not matched to a gene: 6. The CDR3 protein is CASSYSLAGGTNEQFF. The CDR3 bases are TGTGCCAGCAGTTATTCCCTAGCGGGAGGGACCAATGAGCAGTTCTTC.

V is TRBV9 and J is TRBJ1-5, with TRBD1 matching 7 bases. J lost 6 bases, V lost 0 bases, and 6 bases had no gene match. This CDR3 comprises 15 residues. Germline CDR1 reads SGDLS; CDR2 reads YYNGEE. This CDR3 is CASSVAPDRAQPQHF. The CDR3 DNA sequence: TGTGCCAGCAGCGTAGCCCCCGACAGGGCTCAGCCCCAGCATTTT.

In its sample, this clone was seen a few times. The V gene is TRBV7-9, the J gene TRBJ1-1; 7 bases map to TRBD1. The length of the CDR3 is 15 residues. Unmatched junction bases numbered 12, after V lost 5 bases and J lost 6 bases. The germline CDR1 and CDR2 sequences are SEHNR and FQNEAQ (reference sequence). CDR3 in amino acids: CASSGTTGVVSEAFF. The CDR3 bases are TGTGCCAGCAGCGGAACAACAGGGGTGGTATCTGAAGCTTTCTTT. The full variable domain, completed using reference TRBV7-9 and TRBJ1-1, is DTGVSQNPRHKITKRGQNVTFRCDPISEHNRLYWYRQTLGQGPEFLTYFQNEAQLEKSRLLSDRFSAERPKGSFSTLEIQRTEQGDSAMYLCASSGTTGVVSEAFFGQGTRLTVV.

The J gene is TRBJ2-3, the V gene TRBV7-3; TRBD2 agrees at 7 bases. The germline V gene has CDR1 SGHTA and CDR2 FQGTGA. The V gene end was trimmed by 2 bases and the J gene end by 2 bases; junction bases not matched to a gene: 7. This CDR3 spans 16 amino acids. CDR3 in amino acids: CASSLAPSGNTDTQYF. The CDR3 DNA reads as TGTGCCAGCAGCTTAGCCCCTAGCGGTAACACAGATACGCAGTATTTT.

J is TRBJ2-7 and V is TRBV25-1, with TRBD2 matching 14 bases. The V segment lost 6 bases and the J segment 2 bases; nucleotides outside the gene matches: 12. Germline CDR1 MGHDK, CDR2 SYGVNS. The CDR3 contains 18 residues. CDR3 DNA sequence: TGTGCCAGCAGCCCACCGGGACTAGCGGGAGAAGGTCCCTACGAGCAGTACTTC. It specifies CASSPPGLAGEGPYEQYF.

This clone was recorded once. This rearrangement joins TRBV5-1 to TRBJ2-7; 7 bases align to TRBD1. Trimming removed 3 bases from V and 4 bases from J; junction bases left unmatched: 4. Germline-derived CDR1 and CDR2 are SGHRS and YFSETQ. CDR3 length: 13 residues. This CDR3 is CASSSDRVYEQYF. The DNA of the CDR3 is TGCGCCAGCAGCTCTGACAGGGTTTACGAGCAGTACTTC.

The chain is built from TRBV5-1 and TRBJ2-6; weak D call: TRBD1 (5 bases). V was shortened by 3 bases and J by 1 base, with 5 bases between the two germline ends. The CDR3 covers 14 residues. Germline assignment: CDR1 SGHRS and CDR2 YFSETQ. CDR3 bases: TGCGCCAGCAGCTCAGGGTCTGGGGCCAACGTCCTGACTTTC. This gives the protein CASSSGSGANVLTF.

This clone has a single count. The chain couples TRBV7-3 to TRBJ2-3, with 8 bases fitting TRBD2. Trimming cost V 5 bases and J 3 bases; bases outside gene matches: 7. Germline V gene data show CDR1 as SGHTA and CDR2 as FQGTGA. This CDR3 is built from 15 residues. The CDR3 DNA reads TGTGCCAGCAGCCCAAGCGGGAGAGCGACAGATACGCAGTATTTT. Its translation is CASSPSGRATDTQYF.

The chain has TRBV9 and TRBJ2-7; tentatively, D is TRBD1 (6 bases). CDR3 length: 15 residues. V dropped 0 bases and J dropped 4 bases, with 14 bases sitting between them. Germline V gene data show CDR1 as SGDLS and CDR2 as YYNGEE. CDR3 protein: CASSVEGEMDYEQYF. CDR3 DNA sequence: TGTGCCAGCAGCGTAGAGGGGGAGATGGATTACGAGCAGTACTTC.

The rearrangement joins TRBV18 to TRBJ1-1, with a tentative D call TRBD1 (5 bases). Germline V gives CDR1 KGHSH, CDR2 LQKENI. Trimming removed 5 bases at V and 1 base at J, with 8 bases between. The CDR3 contains 13 residues. CDR3 nucleotide sequence: TGTGCCAGCTCAGAGCAGGGGAACACTGAAGCTTTCTTT. It is translated as CASSEQGNTEAFF.

V usage is TRBV6-1 and J usage is TRBJ2-1; 7 bases align to TRBD2. The germline gives CDR1 MNHNS, CDR2 SASEGT. The CDR3 runs 14 residues. The V and J ends lost 3 bases and 3 bases, in that order; junction bases with no gene match: 2. The CDR3 region is CASSDQRGYNEQFF. The CDR3 nucleotides are TGTGCCAGCAGTGATCAGCGGGGCTACAATGAGCAGTTCTTC.

V usage is TRBV30 and J usage is TRBJ1-6; TRBD1 aligns across 12 bases. The CDR3 has 16 residues. V shed 4 bases, J shed 7 bases, and the junction held 8 bases outside the gene matches. Germline CDR1 is GTSNPN and CDR2 is SVGIG (reference sequence). This chain's CDR3 is CAWISGTGGWNSPLHF. DNA for the CDR3: TGTGCCTGGATCTCCGGGACAGGGGGCTGGAATTCACCCCTCCACTTT.